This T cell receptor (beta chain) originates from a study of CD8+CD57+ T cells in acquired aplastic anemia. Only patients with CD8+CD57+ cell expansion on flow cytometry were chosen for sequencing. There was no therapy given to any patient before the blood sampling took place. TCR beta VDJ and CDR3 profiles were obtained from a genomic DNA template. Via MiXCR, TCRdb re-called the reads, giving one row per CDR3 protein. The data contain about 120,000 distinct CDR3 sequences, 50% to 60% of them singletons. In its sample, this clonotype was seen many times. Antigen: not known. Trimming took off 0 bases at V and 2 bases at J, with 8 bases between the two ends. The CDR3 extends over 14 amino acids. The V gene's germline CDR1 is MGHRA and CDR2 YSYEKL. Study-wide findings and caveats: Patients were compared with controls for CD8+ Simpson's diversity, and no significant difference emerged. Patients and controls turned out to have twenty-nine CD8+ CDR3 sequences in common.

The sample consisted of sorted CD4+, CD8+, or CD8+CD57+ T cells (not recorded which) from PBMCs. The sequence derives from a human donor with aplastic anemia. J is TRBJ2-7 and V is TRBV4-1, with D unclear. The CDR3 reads CASSQDPGAYEQYF. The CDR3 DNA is TGCGCCAGCAGCCAAGACCCAGGTGCCTACGAGCAGTACTTC.